This T cell receptor beta chain was observed in a study of OX40 agonist ivuxolimab in advanced cancers. Broadly, across the study: Ivuxolimab, which targeted the costimulatory receptor OX40 (CD134), was an agonistic, fully human IgG2 monoclonal antibody. Intravenous ivuxolimab was administered to patients every 2 weeks at six dose levels: 0.01, 0.1, 0.3, 1.5, 3 and 10 mg/kg. Of the 50 or so patients in dose escalation, about 20 had hepatocellular carcinoma, roughly 15 had melanoma, 9 had renal cell carcinoma and 9 had head and neck cancer. In the dose-escalation cohort, around four fifths of patients were male, and the mean age was approximately 60 years, with a range of 23 to 79. Prior anti-PD-1, anti-PD-L1 or anti-CTLA-4 therapy was permitted, and 30% to 45% of dose-escalation patients had received checkpoint inhibitors. Partial responses occurred in three dose-escalation patients: two with cutaneous melanoma and one with hepatocellular carcinoma. Peripheral TCRbeta sequencing was intended to test whether TCR sequence diversity was altered and clonal T-cell expansion was caused by ivuxolimab. The monotherapy dose-escalation portion (N of about 50 patients) of the phase I ivuxolimab trial is reported in the paper. What the work shows at the level of the full study, not this receptor alone: At doses of 0.1 to 3.0 mg/kg, clonal expansion of both CD4+ and CD8+ T cells in blood was seen between baseline and week 6. In partial responders in the 0.1-3.0 mg/kg groups, normalized peripheral clonal expansion was found to be among the lowest, especially among CD8+ T cells. The antigen specificity of the peripheral T cells that underwent clonal expansion was not determined. On average, CD8+ T cells showed more expanded clones than CD4+ T cells after ivuxolimab. Low levels of normalized T-cell clonal expansion were also shown by some nonresponding patients.

Patients with autoimmune disease history or receiving systemic immunosuppression were excluded from the trial. Peripheral blood for TCR sequencing was drawn from every dose cohort at baseline, at cycle 4 day 1 and at cycle 7 day 1. Samples came from an open-label, multicenter, first-in-human phase I dose-escalation trial of ivuxolimab. The trial enrolled adults with locally advanced or metastatic head and neck squamous cell, hepatocellular, melanoma or renal cell carcinoma. Before TCR sequencing, CD4+ T cells and CD8+ T cells from peripheral blood were sorted into separate populations. About this clone: It has no known antigen specificity. No much larger clonotype is one base removed from it; base qualities were not supplied.

The germline V gene (reference sequence) supplies CDR1 PRHDT and CDR2 FYEKMQ. Between the V and J ends, shortened by 1 base and 0 bases respectively, the junction contains 10 bases. The CDR3 runs 15 residues from the cysteine to the phenylalanine. Just the 45-base CDR3 DNA is kept, in frame starting at base 1. Genomic DNA was extracted from sorted cells for sequencing of the TCRbeta CDR3 region. The immunoSEQ Assay was used for sequencing of TCRbeta CDR3 regions. The table was pulled from immuneACCESS by TCRdb, which kept in-frame rearrangements only. Such tables lose some clones; where checked, under half of the loss comes from unresolved V genes, and the rest has no known cause. This sample holds over 95,000 clones; about 96% were observed only once. The ten largest clones take up 2% to 2.5% of the sample.

This receptor chain uses TRBV13 and TRBJ2-7; TRBD1 is a possible D gene, resting on 6 matching bases. The source of this sequence is an adult with an advanced solid tumor such as melanoma, head and neck, liver or kidney cancer. Sequenced material: CD4+ or CD8+ T cells sorted from blood, taken in a trial of the OX40 agonist ivuxolimab. The nucleotide sequence reads as follows: TGTGCCAGCAGCTTAGAGATCAGGGGCTCCTACGAGCAGTACTTC. It translates as CASSLEIRGSYEQYF.